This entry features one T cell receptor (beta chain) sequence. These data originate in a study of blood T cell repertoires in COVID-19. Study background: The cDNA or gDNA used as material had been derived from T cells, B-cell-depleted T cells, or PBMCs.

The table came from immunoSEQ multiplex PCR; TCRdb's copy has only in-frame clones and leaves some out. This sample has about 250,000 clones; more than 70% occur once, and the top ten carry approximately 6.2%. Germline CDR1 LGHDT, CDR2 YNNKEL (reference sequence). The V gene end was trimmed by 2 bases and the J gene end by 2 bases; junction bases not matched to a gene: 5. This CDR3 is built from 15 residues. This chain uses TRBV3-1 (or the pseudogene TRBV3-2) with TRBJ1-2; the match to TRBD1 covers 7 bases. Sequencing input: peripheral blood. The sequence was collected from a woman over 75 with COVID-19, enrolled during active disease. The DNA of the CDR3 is TGTGCCAGCAGCCAAAGTTCAGGGGGGAACTATGGCTACACCTTC. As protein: CASSQSSGGNYGYTF.